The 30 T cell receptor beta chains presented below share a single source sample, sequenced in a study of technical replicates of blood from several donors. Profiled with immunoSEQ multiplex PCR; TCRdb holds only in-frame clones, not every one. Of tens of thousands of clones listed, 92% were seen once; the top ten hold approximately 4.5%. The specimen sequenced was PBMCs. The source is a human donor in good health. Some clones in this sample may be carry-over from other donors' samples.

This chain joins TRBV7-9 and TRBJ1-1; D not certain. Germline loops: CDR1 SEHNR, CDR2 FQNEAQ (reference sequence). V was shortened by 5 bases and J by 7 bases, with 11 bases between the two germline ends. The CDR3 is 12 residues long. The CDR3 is CASSPEDFEAFF. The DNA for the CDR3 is TGTGCCAGCAGCCCAGAGGACTTTGAAGCTTTCTTT.

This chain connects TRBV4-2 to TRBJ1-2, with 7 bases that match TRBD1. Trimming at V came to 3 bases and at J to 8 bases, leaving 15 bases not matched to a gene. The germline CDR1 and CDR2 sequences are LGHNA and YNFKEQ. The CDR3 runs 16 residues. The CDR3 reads CASSHAGQARPGGYTF. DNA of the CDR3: TGTGCCAGCAGCCACGCTGGACAGGCCCGGCCGGGAGGCTACACCTTC.

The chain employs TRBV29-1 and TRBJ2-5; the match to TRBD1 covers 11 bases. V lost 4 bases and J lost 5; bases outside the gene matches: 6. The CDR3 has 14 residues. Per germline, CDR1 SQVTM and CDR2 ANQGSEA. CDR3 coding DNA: TGCAGCGTTGCAGGGACAGGGGGTGGGGAGACCCAGTACTTC. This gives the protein CSVAGTGGGETQYF.

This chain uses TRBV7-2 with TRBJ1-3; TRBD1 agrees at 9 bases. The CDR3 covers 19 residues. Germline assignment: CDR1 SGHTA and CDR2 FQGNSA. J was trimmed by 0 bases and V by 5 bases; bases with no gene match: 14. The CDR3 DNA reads TGTGCCAGCAGCCCCGTCCCGGGACAGGGACTAAGCTCTGGAAACACCATATATTTT. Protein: CASSPVPGQGLSSGNTIYF.

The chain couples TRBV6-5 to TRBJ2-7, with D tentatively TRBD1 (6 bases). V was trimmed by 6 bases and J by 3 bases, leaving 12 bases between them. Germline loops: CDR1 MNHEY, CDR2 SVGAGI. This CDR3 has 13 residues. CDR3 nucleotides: TGTGCCAGCAGGAGGGGGACGTACTACGAGCAGTACTTC. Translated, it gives CASRRGTYYEQYF.

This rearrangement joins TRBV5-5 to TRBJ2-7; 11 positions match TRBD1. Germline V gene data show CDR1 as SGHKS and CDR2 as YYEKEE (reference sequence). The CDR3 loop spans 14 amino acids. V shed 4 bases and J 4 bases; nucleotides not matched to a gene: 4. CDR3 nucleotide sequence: TGTGCCAGCAGCCTCGGACAGGGGGCATACGAGCAGTACTTC. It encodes CASSLGQGAYEQYF.

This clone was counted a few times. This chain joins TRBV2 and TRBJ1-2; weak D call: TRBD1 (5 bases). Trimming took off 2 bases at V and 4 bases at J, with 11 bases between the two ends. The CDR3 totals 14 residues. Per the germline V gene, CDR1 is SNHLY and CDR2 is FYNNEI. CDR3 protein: CASSESRAPYGYTF. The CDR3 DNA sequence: TGTGCCAGCAGTGAATCCAGGGCCCCCTATGGCTACACCTTC.

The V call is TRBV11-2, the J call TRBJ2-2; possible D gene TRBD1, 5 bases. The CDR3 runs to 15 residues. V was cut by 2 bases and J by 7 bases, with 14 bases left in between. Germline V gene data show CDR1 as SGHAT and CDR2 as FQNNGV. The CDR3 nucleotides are TGTGCCAGCAGCTTATATGGTCAGGGCATCGGGGAGCTGTTTTTT. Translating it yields CASSLYGQGIGELFF. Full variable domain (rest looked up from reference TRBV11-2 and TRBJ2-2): EAGVAQSPRYKIIEKRQSVAFWCNPISGHATLYWYQQILGQGPKLLIQFQNNGVVDDSQLPKDRFSAERLKGVDSTLKIQPAKLEDSAVYLCASSLYGQGIGELFFGEGSRLTVL.

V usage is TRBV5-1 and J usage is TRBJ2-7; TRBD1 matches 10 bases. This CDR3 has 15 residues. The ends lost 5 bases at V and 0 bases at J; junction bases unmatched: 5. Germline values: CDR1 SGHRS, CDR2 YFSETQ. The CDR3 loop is CASRPGTGVSYEQYF. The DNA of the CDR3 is TGCGCCAGCAGACCCGGGACAGGGGTCTCCTACGAGCAGTACTTC.

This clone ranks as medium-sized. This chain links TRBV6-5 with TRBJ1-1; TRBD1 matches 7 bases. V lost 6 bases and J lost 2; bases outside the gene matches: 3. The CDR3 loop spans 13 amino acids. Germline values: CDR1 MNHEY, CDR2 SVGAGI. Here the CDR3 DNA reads TGTGCCAGCAGGGGACAGCTTAACACTGAAGCTTTCTTT. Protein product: CASRGQLNTEAFF.

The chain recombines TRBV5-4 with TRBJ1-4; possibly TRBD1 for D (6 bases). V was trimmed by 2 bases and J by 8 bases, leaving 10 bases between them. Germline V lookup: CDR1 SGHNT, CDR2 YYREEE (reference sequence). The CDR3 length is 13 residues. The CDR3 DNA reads TGTGCCAGCAGCTTAGCAGGGGTCGAAAAACTGTTTTTT. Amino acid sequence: CASSLAGVEKLFF.

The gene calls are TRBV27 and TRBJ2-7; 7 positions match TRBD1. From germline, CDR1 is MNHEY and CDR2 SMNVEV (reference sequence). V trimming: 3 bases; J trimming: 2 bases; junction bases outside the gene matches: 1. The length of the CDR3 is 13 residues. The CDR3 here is CASSLQGAYEQYF. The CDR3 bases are TGTGCCAGCAGTTTGCAGGGGGCCTACGAGCAGTACTTC.

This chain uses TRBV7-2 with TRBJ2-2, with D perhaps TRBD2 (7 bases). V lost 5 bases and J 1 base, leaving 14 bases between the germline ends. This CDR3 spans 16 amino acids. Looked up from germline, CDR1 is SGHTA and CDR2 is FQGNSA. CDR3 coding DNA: TGTGCCAGCAGCCCCAGGGGCGGGGGGAACACCGGGGAGCTGTTTTTT. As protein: CASSPRGGGNTGELFF.

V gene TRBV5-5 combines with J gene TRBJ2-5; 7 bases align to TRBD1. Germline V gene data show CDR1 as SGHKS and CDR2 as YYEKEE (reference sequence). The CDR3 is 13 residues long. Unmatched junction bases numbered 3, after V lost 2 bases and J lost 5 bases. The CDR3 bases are TGTGCCAGCAGCTTTGGGACAGCGGAGACCCAGTACTTC. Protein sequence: CASSFGTAETQYF.

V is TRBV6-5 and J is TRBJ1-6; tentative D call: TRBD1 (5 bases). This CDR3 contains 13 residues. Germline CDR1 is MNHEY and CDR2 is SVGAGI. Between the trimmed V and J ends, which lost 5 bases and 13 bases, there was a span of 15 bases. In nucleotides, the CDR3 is TGTGCCAGCAGTGAATTGGGGCTAGGGCCCCTCCACTTT. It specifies CASSELGLGPLHF.

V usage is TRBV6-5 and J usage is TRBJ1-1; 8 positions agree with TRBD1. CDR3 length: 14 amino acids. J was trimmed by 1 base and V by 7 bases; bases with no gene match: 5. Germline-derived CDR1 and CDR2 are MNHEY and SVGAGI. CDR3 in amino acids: CASTGQGGNTEAFF. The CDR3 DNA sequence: TGTGCCAGCACCGGACAGGGAGGGAACACTGAAGCTTTCTTT.

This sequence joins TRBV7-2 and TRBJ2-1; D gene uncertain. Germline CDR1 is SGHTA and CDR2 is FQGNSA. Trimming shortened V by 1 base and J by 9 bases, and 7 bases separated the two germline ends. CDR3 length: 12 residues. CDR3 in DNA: TGTGCCAGCAGCTTAGACTTCGGTGAGCAGTTCTTC. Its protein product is CASSLDFGEQFF.

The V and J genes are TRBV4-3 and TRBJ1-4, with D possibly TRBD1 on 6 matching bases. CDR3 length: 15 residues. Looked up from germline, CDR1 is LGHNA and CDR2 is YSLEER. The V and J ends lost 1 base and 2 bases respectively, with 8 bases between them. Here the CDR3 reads CASSQGTGTNEKLFF. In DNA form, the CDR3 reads TGCGCCAGCAGCCAAGGAACAGGGACTAATGAAAAACTGTTTTTT.

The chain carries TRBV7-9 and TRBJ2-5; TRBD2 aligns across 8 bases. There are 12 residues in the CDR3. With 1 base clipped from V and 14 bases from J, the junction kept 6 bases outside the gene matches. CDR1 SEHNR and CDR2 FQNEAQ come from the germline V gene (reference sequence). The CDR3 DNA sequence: TGTGCCAGCAGCTTAGTGGCGGGAGGCGAATACTTC. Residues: CASSLVAGGEYF.

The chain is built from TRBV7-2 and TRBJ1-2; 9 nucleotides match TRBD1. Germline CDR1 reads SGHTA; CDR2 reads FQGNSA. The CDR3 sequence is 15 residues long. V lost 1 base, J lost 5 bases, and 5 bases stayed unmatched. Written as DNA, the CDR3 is TGTGCCAGCAGCTTAGACATGACAGGGGGTTATGGCTACACCTTC. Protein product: CASSLDMTGGYGYTF. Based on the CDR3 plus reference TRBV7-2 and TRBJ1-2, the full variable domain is GAGVSQSPSNKVTEKGKDVELRCDPISGHTALYWYRQSLGQGLEFLIYFQGNSAPDKSGLPSDRFSAERTGGSVSTLTIQRTQQEDSAVYLCASSLDMTGGYGYTFGSGTRLTVV.

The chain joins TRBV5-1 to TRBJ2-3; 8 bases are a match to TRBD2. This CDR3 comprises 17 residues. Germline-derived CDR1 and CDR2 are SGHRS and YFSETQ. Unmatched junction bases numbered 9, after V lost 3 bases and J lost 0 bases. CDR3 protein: CASSSTQRGPSTDTQYF. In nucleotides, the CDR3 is TGCGCCAGCAGCTCTACCCAGCGGGGGCCTAGCACAGATACGCAGTATTTT.

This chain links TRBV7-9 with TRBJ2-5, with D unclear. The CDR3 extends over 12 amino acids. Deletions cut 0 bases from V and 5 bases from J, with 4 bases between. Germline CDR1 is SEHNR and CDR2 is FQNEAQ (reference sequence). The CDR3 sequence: CASSLAMETQYF. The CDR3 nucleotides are TGTGCCAGCAGCTTAGCTATGGAGACCCAGTACTTC.

The CDR3 sequence is CAISQGTEAFF. The CDR3 DNA is TGTGCCATCAGCCAGGGAACTGAAGCTTTCTTT. The genes are TRBV10-3 and TRBJ1-1, with D maybe TRBD1 (5 bases). The CDR3 loop spans 11 amino acids. Germline values: CDR1 ENHRY, CDR2 SYGVKD. V lost 6 bases, J lost 5 bases, and 7 bases lay in between.

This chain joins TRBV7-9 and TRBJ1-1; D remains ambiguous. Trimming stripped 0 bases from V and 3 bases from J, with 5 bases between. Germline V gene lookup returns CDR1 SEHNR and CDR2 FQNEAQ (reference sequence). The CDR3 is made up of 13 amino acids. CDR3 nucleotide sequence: TGTGCCAGCAGCTTAGCTCTTGACACTGAAGCTTTCTTT. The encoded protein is CASSLALDTEAFF.

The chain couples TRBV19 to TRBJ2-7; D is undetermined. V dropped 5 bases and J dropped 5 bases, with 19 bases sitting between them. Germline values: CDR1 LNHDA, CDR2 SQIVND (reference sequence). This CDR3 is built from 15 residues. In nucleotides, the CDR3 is TGTGCCAGTAGTCCCTCACGAGAGTGGCTAGACGAGCAGTACTTC. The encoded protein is CASSPSREWLDEQYF. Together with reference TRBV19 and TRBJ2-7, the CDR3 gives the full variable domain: DGGITQSPKYLFRKEGQNVTLSCEQNLNHDAMYWYRQDPGQGLRLIYYSQIVNDFQKGDIAEGYSVSREKKESFPLTVTSAQKNPTAFYLCASSPSREWLDEQYFGPGTRLTVT.

The CDR3 reads CASSYWTENTGELFF. CDR3 DNA sequence: TGCGCCAGCAGCTACTGGACAGAGAACACCGGGGAGCTGTTTTTT. The V call is TRBV5-1, the J call TRBJ2-2, with D possibly matching TRBD1 (6 bases). This CDR3 is 15 amino acids long. CDR1 SGHRS and CDR2 YFSETQ come from the germline V gene. Trimming shortened V by 3 bases and J by 1 base, and 10 bases separated the two germline ends. The whole variable domain, filled in from reference TRBV5-1 and TRBJ2-2, reads KAGVTQTPRYLIKTRGQQVTLSCSPISGHRSVSWYQQTPGQGLQFLFEYFSETQRNKGNFPGRFSGRQFSNSRSEMNVSTLELGDSALYLCASSYWTENTGELFFGEGSRLTVL.

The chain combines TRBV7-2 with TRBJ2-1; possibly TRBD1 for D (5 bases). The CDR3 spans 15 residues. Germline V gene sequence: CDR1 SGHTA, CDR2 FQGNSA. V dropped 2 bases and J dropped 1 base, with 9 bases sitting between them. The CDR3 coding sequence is TGTGCCAGCAGCTTACAGGGATCGTCCTACAATGAGCAGTTCTTC. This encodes CASSLQGSSYNEQFF.

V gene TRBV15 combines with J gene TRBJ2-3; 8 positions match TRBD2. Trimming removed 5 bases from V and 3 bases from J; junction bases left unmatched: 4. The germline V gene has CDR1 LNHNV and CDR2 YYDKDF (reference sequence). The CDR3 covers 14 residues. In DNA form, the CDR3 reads TGTGCCACCAGCGTCGGGGGGGCAACAGATACGCAGTATTTT. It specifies CATSVGGATDTQYF.

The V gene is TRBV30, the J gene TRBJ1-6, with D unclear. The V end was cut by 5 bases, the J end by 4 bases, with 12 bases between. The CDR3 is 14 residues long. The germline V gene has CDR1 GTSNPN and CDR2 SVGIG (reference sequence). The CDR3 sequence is CAWEDPGYNSPLHF. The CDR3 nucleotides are TGTGCCTGGGAGGACCCGGGATATAATTCACCCCTCCACTTT. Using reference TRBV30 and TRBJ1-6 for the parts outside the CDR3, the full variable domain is SQTIHQWPATLVQPVGSPLSLECTVEGTSNPNLYWYRQAAGRGLQLLFYSVGIGQISSEVPQNLSASRPQDRQFILSSKKLLLSDSGFYLCAWEDPGYNSPLHFGNGTRLTVT.

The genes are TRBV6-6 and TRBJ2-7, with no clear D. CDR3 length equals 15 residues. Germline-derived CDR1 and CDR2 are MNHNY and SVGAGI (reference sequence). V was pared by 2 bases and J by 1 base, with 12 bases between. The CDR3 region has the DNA TGTGCCAGCAGTTACATCCGAAGAGGTTCCTACGAGCAGTACTTC. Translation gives CASSYIRRGSYEQYF.